What follows are 7 T cell receptor beta chains derived from one specimen sequenced in a study of shared clonotypes between healthy human individuals. Terminally differentiated effector memory CD45RA+ cells were excluded from the naive CD8 cells, which were CD45RO-negative and positively selected for CCR7. Data came from immunoSEQ multiplex PCR; TCRdb stores just in-frame clones and leaves some out. The sample carries millions of clones, roughly 91% recorded once. Sequenced: naive CD8+ T cells from PBMCs. Receptors were obtained from a man aged 18 to 29 in good health. Some clones in this sample may be carry-over from other donors' samples.

This chain links TRBV7-3 with TRBJ1-3; D is undetermined. Deletions cut 5 bases from V and 11 bases from J, with 10 bases between. Per the germline V gene, CDR1 is SGHTA and CDR2 is FQGTGA. The CDR3 totals 11 residues. The chain's CDR3 is CASSAQVSIYF. Here the CDR3 DNA reads TGTGCCAGCAGCGCCCAGGTCTCCATATATTTT.

The chain recombines TRBV4-1 with TRBJ1-2; 8 bases map to TRBD1. Germline CDR1 reads MGHRA; CDR2 reads YSYEKL. The CDR3 sequence is 16 residues long. Trimming at V came to 1 base and at J to 3 bases, leaving 7 bases not matched to a gene. The chain's CDR3 is CASSQVRTGMDYGYTF. The CDR3 DNA reads TGCGCCAGCAGCCAAGTCCGGACAGGGATGGACTATGGCTACACCTTC.

This sequence joins TRBV10-3 and TRBJ1-1, with 8 positions matching TRBD1. The CDR3 is 16 residues long. The V gene end was trimmed by 2 bases and the J gene end by 0 bases; junction bases not matched to a gene: 5. Germline V gives CDR1 ENHRY, CDR2 SYGVKD. The CDR3 DNA is TGTGCCATCAGTGAGGGACAGGGAGGTCTGAACACTGAAGCTTTCTTT. This encodes CAISEGQGGLNTEAFF.

V gene TRBV4-1 combines with J gene TRBJ2-7, with D possibly TRBD1 on 6 matching bases. CDR3 length: 16 amino acids. Germline-derived CDR1 and CDR2 are MGHRA and YSYEKL. V shed 0 bases and J shed 5 bases, with 17 bases lying between them. The CDR3 protein is CASSQDRAGAYNEQYF. The CDR3 DNA reads TGCGCCAGCAGCCAAGATCGGGCAGGGGCTTACAACGAGCAGTACTTC.

To note about this clone: The same CDR3 also results from other DNA sequences found in this sample. The chain is built from TRBV27 and TRBJ2-7; a weak D match, TRBD1 (6 bases). In germline, CDR1 is MNHEY, CDR2 SMNVEV (reference sequence). With 4 bases removed from V and 7 bases from J, the gap between germline ends came to 8 bases. The CDR3 loop spans 11 amino acids. The CDR3 protein is CASSSTGEQYF. The CDR3 DNA sequence: TGTGCCAGCAGTTCAACAGGGGAGCAGTACTTC.

The chain uses TRBV27 and TRBJ1-5; D may be TRBD1 (6 bases). Germline V gives CDR1 MNHEY, CDR2 SMNVEV (reference sequence). The V and J ends lost 5 bases and 2 bases respectively, with 13 bases between them. CDR3 length: 15 amino acids. DNA of the CDR3: TGTGCCAGCAGTCTACAGGGTGGACGCAATCAGCCCCAGCATTTT. Protein: CASSLQGGRNQPQHF.

This clone was detected only once. The chain has TRBV6-1 and TRBJ2-2; the D gene is possibly TRBD1 (5 bases). Per the germline V gene, CDR1 is MNHNS and CDR2 is SASEGT. Deletions cut 2 bases from V and 0 bases from J, with 13 bases between. The CDR3 totals 17 residues. CDR3 nucleotides: TGTGCCAGCAGTGAATCCCGGGCAGGGTCGAACACCGGGGAGCTGTTTTTT. Protein product: CASSESRAGSNTGELFF.